Below, 23 T cell receptor beta chains from the same sample are listed, as sequenced in a study of identical twins. MiXCR was run by TCRdb on the 5' RACE reads, yielding one entry per CDR3 protein. The repertoire has hundreds of thousands of distinct CDR3 sequences, roughly 18% of them found once; the top ten carry around 14%. The sample was also linked to a second study, of T cells expressing NK-cell markers.

Sequenced: PBMCs. Receptors were obtained from a woman younger than 30 in good health.

This clonotype was observed a few times. V gene TRBV20-1 combines with J gene TRBJ2-5; D is uncertain. The V and J ends lost 6 bases and 5 bases respectively, with 10 bases between them. The germline gives CDR1 DFQATT, CDR2 SNEGSKA (reference sequence). CDR3 length equals 11 residues. CDR3 loop: CSAPHGETQYF. The CDR3 DNA is TGCAGTGCCCCTCATGGGGAGACCCAGTACTTC.

This clonotype was recorded at least ten times. The gene calls are TRBV29-1 and TRBJ2-3; D is tentatively TRBD1 or TRBD2 (6 bases each). CDR1 is SQVTM and CDR2 is ANQGSEA in the germline V gene. V shed 8 bases and J shed 5 bases, with 17 bases lying between them. The CDR3 totals 13 residues. CDR3 sequence: CSFYSGAGDTQYF. CDR3 DNA sequence: TGCAGCTTTTACTCGGGGGCGGGAGATACGCAGTATTTT.

This clonotype came up many times. The chain carries TRBV20-1 and TRBJ1-5; TRBD1 matches 10 bases. Germline assignment: CDR1 DFQATT and CDR2 SNEGSKA (reference sequence). After removal of 0 bases from V and 9 bases from J, the junction contained 8 bases not matched to a gene. CDR3 size: 15 residues. As DNA, the CDR3 is TGCAGTGCTAGAGACCCGACAGGGGGCGGTGGGCCCCAGCATTTT. Its translation: CSARDPTGGGGPQHF.

This clonotype occurred a few times. The junction does not match germline at one end; this may be a read error. This chain joins TRBV5-8 and TRBJ2-1; 9 positions agree with TRBD2. Germline V lookup: CDR1 SGHTS, CDR2 YDEGEE. The CDR3 contains 15 residues. CDR3 sequence (DNA): TGTGCCTGCAGCCCAAGCGGGGGGCCTCACAATGAGCAGTTCTTC. It translates to CACSPSGGPHNEQFF.

This clonotype turned up a few times. The chain couples TRBV7-9 to TRBJ2-2; D call uncertain. Trimming pared 2 bases from V and 8 bases from J, leaving 6 bases between. CDR1 is SEHNR, CDR2 FQNEAQ, per germline (reference sequence). This CDR3 region has 12 residues. CDR3 in DNA: TGTGCCAGCAGCTTAACGCGAGGGGAGCTGTTTTTT. Amino acids: CASSLTRGELFF. The full variable domain, completed using reference TRBV7-9 and TRBJ2-2, is DTGVSQNPRHKITKRGQNVTFRCDPISEHNRLYWYRQTLGQGPEFLTYFQNEAQLEKSRLLSDRFSAERPKGSFSTLEIQRTEQGDSAMYLCASSLTRGELFFGEGSRLTVL.

This clonotype was seen only a few times. The gene calls are TRBV6-1 and TRBJ2-2; 8 bases line up with TRBD2. Unmatched junction bases numbered 11, after V lost 8 bases and J lost 0 bases. From germline, CDR1 is MNHNS and CDR2 SASEGT. This CDR3 has 17 amino acids. The CDR3 DNA sequence: TGTGCCAGCTTTGCCCCACCGGGACTAGCGAACACCGGGGAGCTGTTTTTT. Protein product: CASFAPPGLANTGELFF.

This rearrangement joins TRBV20-1 to TRBJ2-1; the D gene is possibly TRBD2 (5 bases). This CDR3 region has 15 residues. V lost 3 bases, J lost 8 bases, and 20 bases lay in between. Per the germline V gene, CDR1 is DFQATT and CDR2 is SNEGSKA (reference sequence). As DNA, the CDR3 is TGCAGTGCTAGGGGTGTAAGCGGCGGCCAACATGAGCAGTTCTTC. Its protein is CSARGVSGGQHEQFF.

This chain connects TRBV5-5 to TRBJ2-7, with 8 bases matching TRBD1. This CDR3 has 16 amino acids. Germline lookup yields CDR1 SGHKS and CDR2 YYEKEE (reference sequence). Trimming removed 1 base from V and 3 bases from J; junction bases left unmatched: 9. The CDR3 protein is CASSLRPGTGFYEQYF. CDR3 nucleotides: TGTGCCAGCAGCTTGCGCCCCGGGACAGGATTCTACGAGCAGTACTTC. The full variable domain, its missing parts supplied by reference TRBV5-5 and TRBJ2-7, is DAGVTQSPTHLIKTRGQQVTLRCSPISGHKSVSWYQQVLGQGPQFIFQYYEKEERGRGNFPDRFSARQFPNYSSELNVNALLLGDSALYLCASSLRPGTGFYEQYFGPGTRLTVT.

The chain joins TRBV6-2 or TRBV6-3 to TRBJ1-2; D is possibly TRBD1 (5 bases). Germline V gene data show CDR1 as MNHEY and CDR2 as SVGEGT. The length of the CDR3 is 13 residues. Trimming cost V 5 bases and J 3 bases, with 10 bases left between them. The CDR3 region has the DNA TGTGCCAGCAGTAACGGACACTACTATGGCTACACCTTC. Translated, it gives CASSNGHYYGYTF.

The J gene is TRBJ1-2, the V gene TRBV5-1; 9 bases align to TRBD1. The germline CDR1 and CDR2 sequences are SGHRS and YFSETQ. CDR3 length: 17 amino acids. V trimming: 4 bases; J trimming: 0 bases; junction bases outside the gene matches: 10. CDR3 in DNA: TGCGCCAGCAGCCCTATGGGACAGGGCGACGCTAACTATGGCTACACCTTC. Translated: CASSPMGQGDANYGYTF.

The V gene is TRBV20-1, the J gene TRBJ2-7; TRBD1 is a possible D gene (5 bases). V lost 5 bases and J 5 bases, leaving 22 bases between the germline ends. This CDR3 has 15 amino acids. Per the germline V gene, CDR1 is DFQATT and CDR2 is SNEGSKA (reference sequence). The CDR3 protein is CSAFDDSKGFNEQYF. The DNA for the CDR3 is TGCAGTGCTTTCGACGACAGTAAGGGGTTCAACGAGCAGTACTTC.

The chain has TRBV12-3 or TRBV12-4 and TRBJ1-2; possibly TRBD1 for D (5 bases). The CDR3 length is 12 residues. Trimming cost V 5 bases and J 7 bases, with 11 bases left between them. The CDR3 bases are TGTGCCAGCAGTACAGGCCCTGGTGGCTACACCTTC. It translates to CASSTGPGGYTF.

The chain joins TRBV27 to TRBJ2-5; 12 bases agree with TRBD2. V lost 4 bases to trimming and J lost 5 bases; unmatched junction nucleotides: 5. Per germline, CDR1 MNHEY and CDR2 SMNVEV (reference sequence). This CDR3 is 15 amino acids long. CDR3 residues: CASSSPTSGSETQYF. CDR3 DNA sequence: TGTGCCAGCAGTTCCCCGACTAGCGGGAGTGAGACCCAGTACTTC.

Ten or more counts support this clonotype. The rearrangement uses TRBV12-3 or TRBV12-4 and TRBJ1-1; perhaps TRBD1 as D (6 bases). V was cut by 6 bases and J by 14 bases, with 28 bases left in between. This CDR3 has 15 residues. CDR3 nucleotides: TGTGCCAGCAGCTACCTCCTTCGGGACAAGGGCAGACCATTCTTT. Translated, it gives CASSYLLRDKGRPFF.

This chain links TRBV5-1 with TRBJ2-1; TRBD1 matches at 9 bases. Germline V gene sequence: CDR1 SGHRS, CDR2 YFSETQ. J was trimmed by 1 base and V by 5 bases; bases with no gene match: 7. This CDR3 has 16 residues. This CDR3 reads CASSNLGQGSYNEQFF. In DNA, the CDR3 is TGCGCCAGCAGTAATTTGGGACAGGGTTCCTACAATGAGCAGTTCTTC.

This clonotype has a handful of counts. The CDR3 DNA reads TGTGCCATCAGGAGGACTCCGAGCTCCTACAATGAGCAGTTCTTC. It codes for CAIRRTPSSYNEQFF. The rearrangement uses TRBV10-3 and TRBJ2-1; D is perhaps TRBD2 (5 bases). There are 15 residues in the CDR3. V was cut by 6 bases and J by 0 bases, with 12 bases left in between. The germline gives CDR1 ENHRY, CDR2 SYGVKD.

V and J are TRBV27 and TRBJ1-5; tentatively, D is TRBD1 (5 bases). The CDR3 covers 15 residues. V was clipped by 7 bases and J by 5 bases, with 18 bases between them. Germline V gives CDR1 MNHEY, CDR2 SMNVEV (reference sequence). This CDR3 is CASKAGTVLDQPQHF. The CDR3 DNA follows: TGTGCCAGCAAAGCCGGGACGGTTCTTGATCAGCCCCAGCATTTT.

This chain uses TRBV21-1 with TRBJ1-3; TRBD1 is taken as the D call from the table, unchecked against the DNA. TRBV21-1 represents a pseudogene. The CDR3 extends over 12 amino acids. CDR3 DNA sequence: TGTGCCCGGGGCACCGGGAGAAACACCATATATTTT. Its protein product is CARGTGRNTIYF.

A few counts support this clonotype. This chain joins TRBV3-1 and TRBJ2-7; the D is unclear. There are 13 residues in the CDR3. Germline V gives CDR1 LGHDT, CDR2 YNNKEL (reference sequence). V was cut by 5 bases and J by 6 bases, with 14 bases left in between. The chain's CDR3 is CASSFSAGGEQYF. CDR3 coding DNA: TGTGCCAGCAGCTTCAGTGCTGGTGGCGAGCAGTACTTC.

The table lists this clonotype with a few counts. The chain joins TRBV6-1 to TRBJ2-7; TRBD1 matches at 11 bases. This CDR3 has 14 amino acids. Trimming removed 8 bases from V and 2 bases from J; junction bases left unmatched: 5. Germline loops: CDR1 MNHNS, CDR2 SASEGT. The CDR3 coding sequence is TGTGCCAGCCGAGAGGGACAGGGGGCCTACGAGCAGTACTTC. Amino acids: CASREGQGAYEQYF.

A few counts support this clonotype. V and J are TRBV6-2 or TRBV6-3 and TRBJ2-1; possibly TRBD2 for D (6 bases). CDR3 length: 16 amino acids. Germline CDR1 reads MNHEY; CDR2 reads SVGEGT. V was pared by 6 bases and J by 2 bases, with 17 bases between. CDR3 amino acids: CASSDGRGSAYNEQFF. In DNA, the CDR3 is TGTGCCAGCAGCGACGGTCGGGGGTCAGCCTACAATGAGCAGTTCTTC.

This clonotype has more than one count but fewer than ten. The genes are TRBV6-1 and TRBJ2-1; D is possibly TRBD2 (6 bases). Trimming removed 8 bases at V and 0 bases at J, with 23 bases between. Germline CDR1 is MNHNS and CDR2 is SASEGT. This CDR3 has 18 amino acids. The CDR3 nucleotides are TGTGCCAGCTGGCTAGTACCTCCGGGGGAAAGCTCCTACAATGAGCAGTTCTTC. Its translation is CASWLVPPGESSYNEQFF.

This clonotype was observed a few times. V gene TRBV20-1 combines with J gene TRBJ2-5; the D gene is possibly TRBD2 (5 bases). The germline V gene has CDR1 DFQATT and CDR2 SNEGSKA (reference sequence). Trimming left V 1 base short and J 4 bases short, with 19 bases between. This CDR3 region has 16 residues. The CDR3 protein is CSARGGTREDPETQYF. Here the CDR3 DNA reads TGCAGTGCTAGAGGTGGTACTAGAGAGGACCCAGAGACCCAGTACTTC.